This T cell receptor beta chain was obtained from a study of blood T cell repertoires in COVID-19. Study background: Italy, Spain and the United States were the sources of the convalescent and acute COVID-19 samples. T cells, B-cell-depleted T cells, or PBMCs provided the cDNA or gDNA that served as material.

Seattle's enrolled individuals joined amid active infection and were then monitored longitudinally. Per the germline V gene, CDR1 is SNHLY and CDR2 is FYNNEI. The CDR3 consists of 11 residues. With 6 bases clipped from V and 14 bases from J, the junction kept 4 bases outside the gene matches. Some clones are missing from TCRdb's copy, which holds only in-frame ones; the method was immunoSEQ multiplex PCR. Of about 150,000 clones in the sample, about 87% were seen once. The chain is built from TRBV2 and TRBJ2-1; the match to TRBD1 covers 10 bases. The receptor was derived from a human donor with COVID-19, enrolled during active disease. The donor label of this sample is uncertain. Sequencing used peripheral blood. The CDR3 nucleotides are TGTGCCAGCAGCGCGGACAGGGGGGAGTTCTTC. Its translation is CASSADRGEFF. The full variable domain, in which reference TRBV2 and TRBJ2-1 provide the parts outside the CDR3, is EPEVTQTPSHQVTQMGQEVILRCVPISNHLYFYWYRQILGQKVEFLVSFYNNEISEKSEIFDDQFSVERPDGSNFTLKIRSTKLEDSAMYFCASSADRGEFFGPGTRLTVL.